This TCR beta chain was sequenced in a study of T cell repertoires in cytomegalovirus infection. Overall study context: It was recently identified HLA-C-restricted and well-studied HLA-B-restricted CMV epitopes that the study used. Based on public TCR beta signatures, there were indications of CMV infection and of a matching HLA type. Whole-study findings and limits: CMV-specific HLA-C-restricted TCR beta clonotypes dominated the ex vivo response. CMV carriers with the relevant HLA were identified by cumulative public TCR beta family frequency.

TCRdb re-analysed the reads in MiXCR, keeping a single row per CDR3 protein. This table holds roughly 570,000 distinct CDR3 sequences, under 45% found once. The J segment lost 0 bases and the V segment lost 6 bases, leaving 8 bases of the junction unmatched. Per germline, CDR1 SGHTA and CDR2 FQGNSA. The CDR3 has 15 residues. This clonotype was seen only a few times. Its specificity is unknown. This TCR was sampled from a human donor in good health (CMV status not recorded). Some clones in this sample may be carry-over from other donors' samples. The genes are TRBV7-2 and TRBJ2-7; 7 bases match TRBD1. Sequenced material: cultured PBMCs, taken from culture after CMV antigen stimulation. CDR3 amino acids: CASRLTGTDSYEQYF. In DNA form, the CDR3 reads TGTGCCAGCAGATTAACCGGGACAGACTCCTACGAGCAGTACTTC.